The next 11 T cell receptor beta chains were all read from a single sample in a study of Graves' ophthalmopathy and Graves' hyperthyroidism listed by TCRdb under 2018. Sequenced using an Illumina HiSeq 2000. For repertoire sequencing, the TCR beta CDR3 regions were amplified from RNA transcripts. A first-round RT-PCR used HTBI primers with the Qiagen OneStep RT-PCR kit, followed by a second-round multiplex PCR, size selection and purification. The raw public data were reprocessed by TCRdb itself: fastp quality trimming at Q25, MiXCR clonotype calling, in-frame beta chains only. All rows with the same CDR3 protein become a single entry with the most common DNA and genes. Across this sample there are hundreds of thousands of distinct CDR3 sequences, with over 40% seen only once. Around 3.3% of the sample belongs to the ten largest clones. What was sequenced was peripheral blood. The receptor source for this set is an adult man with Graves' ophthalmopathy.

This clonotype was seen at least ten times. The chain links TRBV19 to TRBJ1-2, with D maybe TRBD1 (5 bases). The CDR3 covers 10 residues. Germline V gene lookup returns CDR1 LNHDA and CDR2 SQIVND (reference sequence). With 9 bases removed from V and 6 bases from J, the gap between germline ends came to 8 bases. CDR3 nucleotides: TGTGCCAGCGGGACTGATGGCTACACCTTC. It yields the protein CASGTDGYTF. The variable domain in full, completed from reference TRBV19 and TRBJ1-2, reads DGGITQSPKYLFRKEGQNVTLSCEQNLNHDAMYWYRQDPGQGLRLIYYSQIVNDFQKGDIAEGYSVSREKKESFPLTVTSAQKNPTAFYLCASGTDGYTFGSGTRLTVV.

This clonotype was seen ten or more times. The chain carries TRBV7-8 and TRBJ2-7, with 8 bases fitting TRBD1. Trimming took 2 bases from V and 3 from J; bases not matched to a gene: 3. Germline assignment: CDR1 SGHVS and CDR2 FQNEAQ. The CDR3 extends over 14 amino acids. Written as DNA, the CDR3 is TGTGCCAGCAGCTTAACGGGACAGGTCTACGAGCAGTACTTC. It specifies CASSLTGQVYEQYF.

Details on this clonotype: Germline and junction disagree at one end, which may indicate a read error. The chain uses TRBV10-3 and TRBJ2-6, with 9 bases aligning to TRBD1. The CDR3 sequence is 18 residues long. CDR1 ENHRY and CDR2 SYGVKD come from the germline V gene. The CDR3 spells CAITAGTGNTSGANVLTF. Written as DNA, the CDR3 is TGTGCAATCACCGCCGGGACAGGGAACACCTCTGGGGCCAACGTCCTGACTTTC.

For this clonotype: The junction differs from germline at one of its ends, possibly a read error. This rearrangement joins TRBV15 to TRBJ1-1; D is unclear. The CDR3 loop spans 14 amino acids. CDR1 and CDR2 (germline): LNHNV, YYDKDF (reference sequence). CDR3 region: CATSRVGASSEVAF. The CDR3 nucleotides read TGTGCCACCAGCAGAGTCGGAGCCAGTTCTGAGGTGGCCTTT.

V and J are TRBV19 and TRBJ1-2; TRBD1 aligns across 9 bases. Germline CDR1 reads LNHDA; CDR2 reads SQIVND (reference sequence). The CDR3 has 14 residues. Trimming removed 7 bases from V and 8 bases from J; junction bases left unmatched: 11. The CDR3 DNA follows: TGTGCCAGTAACCCCGGACAGGGGAGTATCGGCTACACCTTC. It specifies CASNPGQGSIGYTF. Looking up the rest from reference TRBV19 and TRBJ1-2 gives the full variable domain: DGGITQSPKYLFRKEGQNVTLSCEQNLNHDAMYWYRQDPGQGLRLIYYSQIVNDFQKGDIAEGYSVSREKKESFPLTVTSAQKNPTAFYLCASNPGQGSIGYTFGSGTRLTVV.

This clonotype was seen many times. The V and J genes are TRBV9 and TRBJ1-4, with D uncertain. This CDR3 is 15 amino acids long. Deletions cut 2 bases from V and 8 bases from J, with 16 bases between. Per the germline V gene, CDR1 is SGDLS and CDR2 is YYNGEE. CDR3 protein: CASSVGGSQGEKLFF. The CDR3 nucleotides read TGTGCCAGCAGCGTTGGAGGCAGCCAAGGGGAAAAACTGTTTTTT.

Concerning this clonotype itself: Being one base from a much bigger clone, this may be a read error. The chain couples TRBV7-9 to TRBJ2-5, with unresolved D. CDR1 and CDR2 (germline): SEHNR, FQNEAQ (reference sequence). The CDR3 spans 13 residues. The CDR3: CASSRSDQGTQYF. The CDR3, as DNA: TGTGCCAGCAGTAGATCTGATCAAGGGACCCAGTACTTC.

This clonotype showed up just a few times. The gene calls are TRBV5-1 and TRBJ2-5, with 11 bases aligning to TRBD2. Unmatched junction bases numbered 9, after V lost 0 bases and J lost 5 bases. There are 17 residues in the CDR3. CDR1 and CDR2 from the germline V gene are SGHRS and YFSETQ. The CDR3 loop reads CASSLGLTSGIRETQYF. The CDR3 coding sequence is TGCGCCAGCAGCTTGGGTCTGACTAGCGGGATTAGGGAGACCCAGTACTTC.

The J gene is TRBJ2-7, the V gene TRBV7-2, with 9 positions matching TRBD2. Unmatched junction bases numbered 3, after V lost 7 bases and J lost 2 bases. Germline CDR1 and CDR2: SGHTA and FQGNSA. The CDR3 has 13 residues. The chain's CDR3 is CASNLAGTYEQYF. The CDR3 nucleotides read TGTGCCAGCAACCTAGCGGGAACCTACGAGCAGTACTTC. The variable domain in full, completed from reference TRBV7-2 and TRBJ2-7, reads GAGVSQSPSNKVTEKGKDVELRCDPISGHTALYWYRQSLGQGLEFLIYFQGNSAPDKSGLPSDRFSAERTGGSVSTLTIQRTQQEDSAVYLCASNLAGTYEQYFGPGTRLTVT.

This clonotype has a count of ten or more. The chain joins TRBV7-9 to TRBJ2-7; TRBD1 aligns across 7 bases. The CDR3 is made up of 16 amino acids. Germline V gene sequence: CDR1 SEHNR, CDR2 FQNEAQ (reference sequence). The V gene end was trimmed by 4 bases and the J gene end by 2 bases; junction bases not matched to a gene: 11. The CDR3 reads CASSYLDRTRPYEQYF. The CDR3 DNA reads TGTGCCAGCAGCTATCTGGACAGGACTCGTCCCTACGAGCAGTACTTC.

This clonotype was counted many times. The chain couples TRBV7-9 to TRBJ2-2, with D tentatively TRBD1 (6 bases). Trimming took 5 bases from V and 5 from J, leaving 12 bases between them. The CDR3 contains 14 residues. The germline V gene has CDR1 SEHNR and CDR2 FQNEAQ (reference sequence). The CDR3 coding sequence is TGTGCCAGCAGCCCGCGCGGACAGACCGGGGAGCTGTTTTTT. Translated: CASSPRGQTGELFF. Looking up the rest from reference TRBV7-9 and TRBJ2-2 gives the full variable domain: DTGVSQNPRHKITKRGQNVTFRCDPISEHNRLYWYRQTLGQGPEFLTYFQNEAQLEKSRLLSDRFSAERPKGSFSTLEIQRTEQGDSAMYLCASSPRGQTGELFFGEGSRLTVL.